The sequence of this TCR beta chain was determined in a study of blood T cells in healthy people across ages. Whole-study findings and limits: Among long-lived donors, naive CD4+ cells were more numerous and diversity higher than in aged donors. Diversity of TCR beta per million T cells declined in a roughly linear way with age. It was found that TCR beta diversity correlated strongly with the percentage of naive T cells.

Details on this clonotype: Antigen: not known.

V was cut by 6 bases and J by 0 bases, with 20 bases left in between. This CDR3 spans 17 amino acids. A second PCR of 7 to 11 cycles used a sample-barcoded 5' primer and a J-beta primer mix. Every cDNA molecule carried a tag from a template-switch adaptor bearing 12 random nucleotides. TCRdb reanalysed the 5' RACE reads using MiXCR and keeps one entry per CDR3 protein. The data contain 1.5 million to 2 million distinct CDR3 sequences, 49% of them singletons. The TCR was taken from a woman aged 40 to 50 in good health. The chain recombines TRBV6-7 with TRBJ1-2; tentative D call: TRBD1 (5 bases). TRBV6-7 is an ORF, and what it does is uncertain. The sample consisted of blood. CDR3 protein: CASSSVGPQATNYGYTF. As DNA, the CDR3 is TGTGCCAGCAGCTCAGTGGGACCGCAAGCGACTAACTATGGCTACACCTTC.